The present T cell receptor beta chain was sequenced within a study of blood T cell repertoires in COVID-19. Study overall: Whether acute or convalescent, the COVID-19 samples came from the United States, Italy and Spain. PBMCs, B-cell-depleted T cells, or T cells were the source of the cDNA or gDNA that made up the material.

Seattle researchers signed up patients amid active infection and tracked them longitudinally. V was cut by 3 bases and J by 3 bases, with 10 bases left in between. Germline CDR1 and CDR2: SGHRS and YFSETQ. This CDR3 region has 13 residues. Clones were read by immunoSEQ multiplex PCR, and TCRdb kept only the in-frame ones, dropping some. Seen here are approximately 170,000 clones, approximately 84% observed once, and the top ten hold approximately 2.6%. This sequence was found in a woman of 80 years or more with COVID-19, enrolled during active disease. Sample: peripheral blood. The chain has TRBV5-1 and TRBJ2-7; possibly TRBD1 for D (6 bases). The CDR3 DNA is TGCGCCAGCAGCTGGAGGACAGACTACGAGCAGTACTTC. Translating it yields CASSWRTDYEQYF. The entire variable domain, with the rest obtained from reference TRBV5-1 and TRBJ2-7, is as follows: KAGVTQTPRYLIKTRGQQVTLSCSPISGHRSVSWYQQTPGQGLQFLFEYFSETQRNKGNFPGRFSGRQFSNSRSEMNVSTLELGDSALYLCASSWRTDYEQYFGPGTRLTVT.